These 11 T cell receptor beta chains originate from one sample sequenced in a study of cytomegalovirus exposure and HLA in healthy donors. PCR used 60 Vbeta primers and 13 Jbeta primers. Some clones are missing from TCRdb's copy, which holds only in-frame ones; the method was immunoSEQ multiplex PCR. Among roughly 180,000 clones listed, around four fifths were seen once. The sample taken for sequencing was PBMCs. The receptors shown here come from a boy aged 2 to 10 in good health and CMV-seronegative.

Only one count was recorded for this clone. The gene calls are TRBV9 and TRBJ2-5; 11 nucleotides agree with TRBD2. Per the germline V gene, CDR1 is SGDLS and CDR2 is YYNGEE. The J segment lost 5 bases and the V segment lost 0 bases, leaving 6 bases of the junction unmatched. The CDR3 length is 16 residues. CDR3 bases: TGTGCCAGCAGCGTAGAGTTAGCGGGAGGGTTCGAGACCCAGTACTTC. Residues: CASSVELAGGFETQYF.

The chain recombines TRBV13 with TRBJ2-7; D is possibly TRBD1 (6 bases). Trimming cost V 4 bases and J 5 bases, with 15 bases left between them. Per the germline V gene, CDR1 is PRHDT and CDR2 is FYEKMQ (reference sequence). The CDR3 consists of 14 residues. CDR3 sequence (DNA): TGTGCCAGCAGCTCCGCCCGCACAGGGAACGAGCAGTACTTC. Protein product: CASSSARTGNEQYF.

This clone was counted a few times. The chain is built from TRBV19 and TRBJ2-5; D might be TRBD2 (5 bases). V lost 6 bases, J lost 0 bases, and 8 bases lay in between. This CDR3 comprises 13 residues. Germline CDR1 is LNHDA and CDR2 is SQIVND (reference sequence). Here the CDR3 DNA reads TGTGCCAGTAGCGGGGAGTACCAAGAGACCCAGTACTTC. This gives the protein CASSGEYQETQYF.

This clone was counted only a few times. The chain uses TRBV5-6 and TRBJ2-3, with D hard to call. Trimming took 1 base from V and 4 from J, leaving 10 bases between them. The germline V gene encodes CDR1 SGHDT and CDR2 YYEEEE. CDR3 size: 14 residues. The CDR3 sequence is CASSLSGSPDTQYF. In nucleotides, the CDR3 is TGTGCCAGCAGCTTGTCCGGGTCCCCAGATACGCAGTATTTT.

The chain has TRBV6-5 and TRBJ1-4, with 8 bases identical to TRBD1. The germline gives CDR1 MNHEY, CDR2 SVGAGI. This CDR3 comprises 15 residues. Trimming cost V 2 bases and J 8 bases; bases outside gene matches: 7. The CDR3 loop is CASSYGAQGAEKLFF. In DNA form, the CDR3 reads TGTGCCAGCAGTTACGGCGCTCAGGGGGCAGAAAAACTGTTTTTT.

CDR3 sequence reads: CASSPIKAGVNTGELFF. CDR3 in DNA: TGTGCCAGCAGCCCCATAAAAGCGGGCGTGAACACCGGGGAGCTGTTTTTT. V and J are TRBV11-2 and TRBJ2-2; the D gene is possibly TRBD2 (6 bases). V was clipped by 5 bases and J by 1 base, with 17 bases between them. In germline, CDR1 is SGHAT, CDR2 FQNNGV. The CDR3 is 17 residues long.

J is TRBJ1-1 and V is TRBV29-1; 7 bases align to TRBD1. CDR3 length: 13 amino acids. Germline assignment: CDR1 SQVTM and CDR2 ANQGSEA. V lost 7 bases and J lost 0; bases outside the gene matches: 5. This CDR3 is CSADRSMNTEAFF. CDR3 in DNA: TGCAGCGCGGACAGGAGCATGAACACTGAAGCTTTCTTT.

As regards this clone: Other DNA variants within this sample encode the same CDR3. This chain links TRBV6-5 with TRBJ1-1; perhaps TRBD1 as D (6 bases). The CDR3 extends over 14 amino acids. Germline V gives CDR1 MNHEY, CDR2 SVGAGI. V lost 6 bases and J 4 bases, leaving 15 bases between the germline ends. This CDR3 is CASRKPGEATEAFF. In nucleotides, the CDR3 is TGTGCCAGCAGGAAGCCAGGGGAAGCCACTGAAGCTTTCTTT.

The chain links TRBV11-2 to TRBJ2-3, with D possibly being TRBD2 (5 bases). V lost 5 bases and J lost 2, with 11 bases in between. Germline values: CDR1 SGHAT, CDR2 FQNNGV. This CDR3 region has 14 residues. CDR3 DNA sequence: TGTGCCAGCAGCGGACTGTCGGACACAGATACGCAGTATTTT. This codes for CASSGLSDTDTQYF.

A word on this clone: This CDR3 is missing its conserved last phenylalanine or tryptophan, likely due to a read error. The chain is built from TRBV5-4 and TRBJ2-7; 8 bases map to TRBD2. This CDR3 is 15 amino acids long. Germline V lookup: CDR1 SGHNT, CDR2 YYREEE (reference sequence). V was pared by 2 bases and J by 0 bases, with 4 bases of the junction left unmatched. The CDR3 DNA sequence: TGTGCCAGCAGCTTCGTGCGGGAGGACTCCTACGAGCAGTACCTC. Amino acids: CASSFVREDSYEQYL.

This clone was detected only a few times. The chain couples TRBV25-1 to TRBJ1-6; D is undetermined. CDR1 and CDR2 (germline): MGHDK, SYGVNS. Trimming cost V 3 bases and J 2 bases, with 8 bases left between them. This CDR3 has 15 amino acids. CDR3 residues: CASSDSGAYNSPLHF. DNA of the CDR3: TGTGCCAGCAGTGATTCCGGGGCCTATAATTCACCCCTCCACTTT.